This TCR beta chain was sequenced in a study of T cells after yellow fever vaccination. Study context: Fractions of limited cellularity were prepared by means of SMART-Seq v4 Ultra Low Input. General study points: Repertoires sorted by FACS could include abundant clonotypes that are contaminants from the bulk population.

About this clonotype: The antigen is undetermined.

TCRdb ran MiXCR on the 5' RACE reads and lists one entry per CDR3 protein. The table has 450,000 to 650,000 distinct CDR3 sequences, roughly 14% seen once. The CDR3 covers 17 residues. V was trimmed by 2 bases and J by 2 bases, leaving 17 bases between them. Germline CDR1 and CDR2: MGHDK and SYGVNS. The clonotype originates from a man aged 25-45 years who received the YFV17D yellow fever vaccine. The sequencing here drew on PBMCs, taken on the day of the yellow fever booster vaccination. The chain joins TRBV25-1 to TRBJ2-3; a possible D gene is TRBD2 (6 bases). The CDR3 here is CASSELPPSDLTDTQYF. CDR3 bases: TGTGCCAGCAGTGAACTTCCTCCTAGCGACCTCACAGATACGCAGTATTTT.